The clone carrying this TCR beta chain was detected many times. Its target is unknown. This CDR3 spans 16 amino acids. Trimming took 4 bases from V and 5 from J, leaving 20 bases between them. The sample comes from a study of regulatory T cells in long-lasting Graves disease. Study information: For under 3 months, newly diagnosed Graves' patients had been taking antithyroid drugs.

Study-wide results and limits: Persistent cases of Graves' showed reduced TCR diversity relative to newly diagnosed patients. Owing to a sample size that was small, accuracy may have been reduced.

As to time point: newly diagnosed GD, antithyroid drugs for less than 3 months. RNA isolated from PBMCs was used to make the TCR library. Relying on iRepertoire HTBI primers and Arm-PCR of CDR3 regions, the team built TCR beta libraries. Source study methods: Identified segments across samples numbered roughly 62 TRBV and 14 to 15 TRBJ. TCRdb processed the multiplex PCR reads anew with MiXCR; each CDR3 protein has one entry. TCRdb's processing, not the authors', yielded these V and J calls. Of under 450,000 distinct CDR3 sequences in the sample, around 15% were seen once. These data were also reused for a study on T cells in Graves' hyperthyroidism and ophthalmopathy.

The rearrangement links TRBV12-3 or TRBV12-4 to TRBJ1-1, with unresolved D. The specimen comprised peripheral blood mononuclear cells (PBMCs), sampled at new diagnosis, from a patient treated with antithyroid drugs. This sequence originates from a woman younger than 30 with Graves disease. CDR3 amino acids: CASSSPFRTGETEAFF. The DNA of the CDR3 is TGTGCCAGCAGTTCCCCCTTCCGGACCGGGGAGACTGAAGCTTTCTTT.